These T cell receptor beta chains were read from a single sample in a study of T-cell reconstitution after alpha-beta-depleted transplantation in children. TCRdb called the PCR reads again in MiXCR, with one record for every CDR3 protein. The sample includes about half a million distinct CDR3 sequences, under 15% of them seen just once. Sequenced material: PBMCs from the stem cell graft donor, taken from the stem cell graft. All receptors derive from a human donor who donated a stem cell graft to a child with combined immunodeficiency. Both conserved end residues are part of each CDR3.

J gene: TRBJ2-5
V gene: TRBV24-1
CDR3 protein: CATSTSGGGPQETQYF

J gene: TRBJ2-5
V gene: TRBV12-3/TRBV12-4
CDR3 protein: CASSPPSGPQETQYF

J gene: TRBJ2-5
V gene: TRBV24-1
CDR3 protein: CATSDLDRGSETQYF

J gene: TRBJ2-5
V gene: TRBV12-3/TRBV12-4
CDR3 protein: CASSSLAGQIETQYF

J gene: TRBJ2-1
V gene: TRBV7-7
CDR3 protein: CASSAGSGTLNEQFF

J gene: TRBJ2-6
V gene: TRBV3-1
CDR3 protein: CASSQVRDPGANVLTF

J gene: TRBJ2-1
V gene: TRBV4-3
CDR3 protein: CASSQVRQGRGNEQFF

J gene: TRBJ2-5
V gene: TRBV19
CDR3 protein: CASSDLGGKETQYF

J gene: TRBJ2-4
V gene: TRBV15
CDR3 protein: CATSRGNMGLVKYF

J gene: TRBJ2-1
V gene: TRBV5-1
CDR3 protein: CASSLESRGTYNEQFF

J gene: TRBJ2-5
V gene: TRBV4-1
CDR3 protein: CASSQLFGPNPTSQETQYF

J gene: TRBJ2-7
V gene: TRBV3-1
CDR3 protein: CASSRQGAGSYEQYF

J gene: TRBJ2-3
V gene: TRBV4-3
CDR3 protein: CASSQDGLAGHTDTQYF

J gene: TRBJ2-5
V gene: TRBV28
CDR3 protein: CASSLSGAGKETQYF

J gene: TRBJ2-3
V gene: TRBV7-9
CDR3 protein: CASRRTSADTQYF

J gene: TRBJ2-3
V gene: TRBV20-1
CDR3 protein: CSASGSAADTQYF

J gene: TRBJ2-3
V gene: TRBV11-2
CDR3 protein: CASSPGPLTSRGGSDTQYF

J gene: TRBJ2-7
V gene: TRBV12-3/TRBV12-4
CDR3 protein: CASTTQGASYEQYF

J gene: TRBJ2-7
V gene: TRBV28
CDR3 protein: CASSSRVVARDYSYEQYF

J gene: TRBJ2-7
V gene: TRBV28
CDR3 protein: CASSLFPSPGPYEQYF

J gene: TRBJ2-7
V gene: TRBV5-1
CDR3 protein: CASSVDSFSYEQYF

J gene: TRBJ2-1
V gene: TRBV7-9
CDR3 protein: CASSESGGVGNEQFF

J gene: TRBJ2-1
V gene: TRBV20-1
CDR3 protein: CSASLLGREASSYNEQFF

J gene: TRBJ1-1
V gene: TRBV12-3/TRBV12-4
CDR3 protein: CASSLRDSHTEAFF

J gene: TRBJ1-3
V gene: TRBV29-1
CDR3 protein: CSVSRKSGAGNTIYF

J gene: TRBJ2-1
V gene: TRBV5-5
CDR3 protein: CASSLTQVWEQFF

J gene: TRBJ2-1
V gene: TRBV6-2/TRBV6-3
CDR3 protein: CASSQPRGDPPIEQFF

J gene: TRBJ2-4
V gene: TRBV9
CDR3 protein: CASPGSGLLGNIQYF

J gene: TRBJ2-3
V gene: TRBV10-3
CDR3 protein: CAISESTGGATDTQYF

J gene: TRBJ2-3
V gene: TRBV30
CDR3 protein: CAWTGSTDTQYF

J gene: TRBJ2-1
V gene: TRBV19
CDR3 protein: CASSIPPAGGEQFF

J gene: TRBJ2-7
V gene: TRBV10-3
CDR3 protein: CAISIGQGRYEQYF

J gene: TRBJ2-1
V gene: TRBV5-1
CDR3 protein: CASKDLGQGGGNEQFF

J gene: TRBJ2-7
V gene: TRBV7-9
CDR3 protein: CASSSKRAYEQYF

J gene: TRBJ1-2
V gene: TRBV30
CDR3 protein: CAGYRQAEAYGYTF

J gene: TRBJ2-1
V gene: TRBV6-2/TRBV6-3
CDR3 protein: CATGDGYNEQFF

J gene: TRBJ2-3
V gene: TRBV7-6
CDR3 protein: CASSLGEITGNPQYF

J gene: TRBJ2-7
V gene: TRBV6-5
CDR3 protein: CASSVGQRGLEEQYF

J gene: TRBJ2-1
V gene: TRBV30
CDR3 protein: CAWSPTAYNEQFF

J gene: TRBJ1-1
V gene: TRBV12-5
CDR3 protein: CASAPGARNTEAFF

J gene: TRBJ2-7
V gene: TRBV19
CDR3 protein: CASSDEGVGVRDEQYF

J gene: TRBJ2-1
V gene: TRBV7-2
CDR3 protein: CASSLVSGRLYNEQFF

J gene: TRBJ2-7
V gene: TRBV6-5
CDR3 protein: CASTGGAYEQYF

J gene: TRBJ2-7
V gene: TRBV3-1
CDR3 protein: CASSQDLTSTYEQYF

J gene: TRBJ1-1
V gene: TRBV12-3/TRBV12-4
CDR3 protein: CAGGQGNTEAFF

J gene: TRBJ2-7
V gene: TRBV7-9
CDR3 protein: CASSLVSGQIREQYF

J gene: TRBJ2-1
V gene: TRBV20-1
CDR3 protein: CSALSTVSYNEQFF

J gene: TRBJ1-2
V gene: TRBV20-1
CDR3 protein: CSASGGVTRPYGYTF

J gene: TRBJ2-1
V gene: TRBV20-1
CDR3 protein: CSAVSGEYNEQFF

J gene: TRBJ2-7
V gene: TRBV12-3/TRBV12-4
CDR3 protein: CASSLRFGLAYEQYF

J gene: TRBJ2-1
V gene: TRBV6-1
CDR3 protein: CATSVWTSGRYEQFF

J gene: TRBJ2-3
V gene: TRBV20-1
CDR3 protein: CSARDLGTSDWDTQYF

J gene: TRBJ2-2
V gene: TRBV20-1
CDR3 protein: CSARDSPRKNTGELFF

J gene: TRBJ2-5
V gene: TRBV9
CDR3 protein: CASSVEGEETQYF

J gene: TRBJ2-7
V gene: TRBV12-3/TRBV12-4
CDR3 protein: CASSRDRSSYEQYF